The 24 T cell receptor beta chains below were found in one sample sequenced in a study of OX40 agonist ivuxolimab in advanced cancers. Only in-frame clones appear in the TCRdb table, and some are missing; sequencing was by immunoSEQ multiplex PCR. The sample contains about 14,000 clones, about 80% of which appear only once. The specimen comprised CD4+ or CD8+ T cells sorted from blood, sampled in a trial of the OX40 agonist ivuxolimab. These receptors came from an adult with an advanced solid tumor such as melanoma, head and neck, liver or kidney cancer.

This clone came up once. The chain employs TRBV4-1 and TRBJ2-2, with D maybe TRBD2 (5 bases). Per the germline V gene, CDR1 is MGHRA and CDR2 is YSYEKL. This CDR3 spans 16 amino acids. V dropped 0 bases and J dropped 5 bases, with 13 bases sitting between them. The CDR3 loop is CASSQEYGDKTGELFF. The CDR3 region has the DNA TGCGCCAGCAGCCAAGAATACGGGGATAAGACCGGGGAGCTGTTTTTT.

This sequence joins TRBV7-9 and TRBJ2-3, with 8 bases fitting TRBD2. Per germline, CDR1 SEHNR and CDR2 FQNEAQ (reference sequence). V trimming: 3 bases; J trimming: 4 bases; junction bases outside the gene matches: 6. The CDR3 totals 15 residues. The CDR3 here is CASSFIRGGADTQYF. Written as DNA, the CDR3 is TGTGCCAGCAGCTTTATACGGGGGGGAGCAGATACGCAGTATTTT.

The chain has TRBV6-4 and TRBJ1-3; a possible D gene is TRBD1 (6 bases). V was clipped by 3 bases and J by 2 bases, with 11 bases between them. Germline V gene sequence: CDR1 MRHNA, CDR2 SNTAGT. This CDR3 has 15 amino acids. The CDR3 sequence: CASSEQSGAGNTIYF. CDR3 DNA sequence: TGTGCCAGCAGTGAGCAATCAGGGGCTGGAAACACCATATATTTT.

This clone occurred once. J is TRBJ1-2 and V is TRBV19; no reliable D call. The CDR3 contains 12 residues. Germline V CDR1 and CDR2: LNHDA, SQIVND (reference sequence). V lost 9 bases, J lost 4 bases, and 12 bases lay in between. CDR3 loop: CASTSGLYGYTF. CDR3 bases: TGTGCCAGCACCTCAGGTCTCTATGGCTACACCTTC.

CDR3 sequence: CASSDDGNQPQHF. The CDR3 DNA reads TGTGCCAGCAGTGATGATGGCAATCAGCCCCAGCATTTT. The rearrangement links TRBV6-4 to TRBJ1-5; D not certain. V lost 3 bases, J lost 2 bases, and 5 bases lay in between. Germline CDR1 reads MRHNA; CDR2 reads SNTAGT. The CDR3 extends over 13 amino acids.

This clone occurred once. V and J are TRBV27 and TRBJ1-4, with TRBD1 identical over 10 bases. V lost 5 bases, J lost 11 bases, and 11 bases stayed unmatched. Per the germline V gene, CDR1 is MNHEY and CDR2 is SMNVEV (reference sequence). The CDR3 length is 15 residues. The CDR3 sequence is CASSRDRGLWDKLFF. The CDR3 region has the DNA TGTGCCAGCAGTAGAGACAGGGGGCTATGGGATAAACTGTTTTTT.

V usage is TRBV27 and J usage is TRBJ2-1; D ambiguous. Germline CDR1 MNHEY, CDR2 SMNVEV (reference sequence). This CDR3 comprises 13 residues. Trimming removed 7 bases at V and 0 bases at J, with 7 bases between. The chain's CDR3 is CASIGDSYNEQFF. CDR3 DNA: TGTGCCAGCATTGGAGACTCCTACAATGAGCAGTTCTTC.

The CDR3 region has the DNA TGTGCCAGCAGCCCCCGGGACCCTTCAACGAACACTGAAGCTTTCTTT. Amino acid sequence: CASSPRDPSTNTEAFF. V usage is TRBV4-2 and J usage is TRBJ1-1, with D perhaps TRBD1 (5 bases). The CDR3 loop spans 16 amino acids. V lost 4 bases to trimming and J lost 1 base, with 16 bases between them. CDR1 is LGHNA, CDR2 YNFKEQ, per germline.

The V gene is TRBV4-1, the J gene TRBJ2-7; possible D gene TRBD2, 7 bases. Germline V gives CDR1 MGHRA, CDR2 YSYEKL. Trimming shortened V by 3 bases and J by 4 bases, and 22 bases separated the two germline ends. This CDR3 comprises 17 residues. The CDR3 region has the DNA TGCGCCAGCAGCCACATAGGGGAGGGGGGTCCCCATTACGAGCAGTACTTC. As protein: CASSHIGEGGPHYEQYF.

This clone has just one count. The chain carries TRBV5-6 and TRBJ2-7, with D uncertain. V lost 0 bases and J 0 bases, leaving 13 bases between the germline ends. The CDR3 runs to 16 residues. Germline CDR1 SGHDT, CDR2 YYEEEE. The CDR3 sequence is CASSLGGTLSSYEQYF. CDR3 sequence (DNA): TGTGCCAGCAGCTTGGGTGGCACACTGAGCTCCTACGAGCAGTACTTC. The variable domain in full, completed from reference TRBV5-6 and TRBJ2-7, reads DAGVTQSPTHLIKTRGQQVTLRCSPKSGHDTVSWYQQALGQGPQFIFQYYEEEERQRGNFPDRFSGHQFPNYSSELNVNALLLGDSALYLCASSLGGTLSSYEQYFGPGTRLTVT.

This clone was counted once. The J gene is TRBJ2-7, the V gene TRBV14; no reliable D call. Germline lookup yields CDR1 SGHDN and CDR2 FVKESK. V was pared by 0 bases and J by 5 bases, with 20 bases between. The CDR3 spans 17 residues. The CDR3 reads CASSQDLGPSGADEQYF. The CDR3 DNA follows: TGTGCCAGCAGCCAAGATTTAGGTCCCAGTGGTGCGGACGAGCAGTACTTC.

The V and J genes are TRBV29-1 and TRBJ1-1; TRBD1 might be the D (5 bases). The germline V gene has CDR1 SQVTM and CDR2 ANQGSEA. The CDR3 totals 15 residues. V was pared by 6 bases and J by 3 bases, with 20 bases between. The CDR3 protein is CSVETAGREDTEAFF. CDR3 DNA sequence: TGCAGCGTCGAGACGGCAGGGAGGGAGGACACTGAAGCTTTCTTT.

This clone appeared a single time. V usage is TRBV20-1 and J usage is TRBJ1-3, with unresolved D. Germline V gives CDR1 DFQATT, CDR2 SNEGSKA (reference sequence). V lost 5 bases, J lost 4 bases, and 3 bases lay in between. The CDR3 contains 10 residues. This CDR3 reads CSARGNTIYF. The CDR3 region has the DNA TGCAGTGCTCGGGGAAACACCATATATTTT.

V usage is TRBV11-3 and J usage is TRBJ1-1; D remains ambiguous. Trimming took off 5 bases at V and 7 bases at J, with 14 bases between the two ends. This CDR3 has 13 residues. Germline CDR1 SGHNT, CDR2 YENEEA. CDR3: CASSMGPDGEAFF. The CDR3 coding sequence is TGTGCCAGCAGCATGGGCCCGGACGGTGAAGCTTTCTTT.

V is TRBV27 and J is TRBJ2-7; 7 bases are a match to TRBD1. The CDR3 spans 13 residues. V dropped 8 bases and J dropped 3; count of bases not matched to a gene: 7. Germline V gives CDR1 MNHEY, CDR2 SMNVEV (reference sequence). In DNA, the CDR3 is TGTGCCAGCGGCGAGGGGGCGAACTACGAGCAGTACTTC. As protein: CASGEGANYEQYF.

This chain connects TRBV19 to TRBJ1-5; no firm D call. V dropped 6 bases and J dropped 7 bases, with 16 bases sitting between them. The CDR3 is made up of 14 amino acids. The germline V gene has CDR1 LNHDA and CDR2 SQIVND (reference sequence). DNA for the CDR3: TGTGCCAGTAGCAATAAGGCCAACGGGCAGCCCCAGCATTTT. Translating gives CASSNKANGQPQHF.

The CDR3 DNA follows: TGTGCCAGCAGGAAGACTAGTCGGGCCTACGAGCAGTACTTC. This translates into CASRKTSRAYEQYF. J is TRBJ2-7 and V is TRBV9; D perhaps matches TRBD2 (6 bases). The germline V gene encodes CDR1 SGDLS and CDR2 YYNGEE. Trimming took off 5 bases at V and 2 bases at J, with 14 bases between the two ends. The CDR3 sequence is 14 residues long.

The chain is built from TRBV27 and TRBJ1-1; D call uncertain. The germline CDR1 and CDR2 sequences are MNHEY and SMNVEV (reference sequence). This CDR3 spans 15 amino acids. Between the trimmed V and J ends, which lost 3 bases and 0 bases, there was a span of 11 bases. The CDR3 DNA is TGTGCCAGCAGTTTTTCAGGCAGGCTGAACACTGAAGCTTTCTTT. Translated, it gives CASSFSGRLNTEAFF.

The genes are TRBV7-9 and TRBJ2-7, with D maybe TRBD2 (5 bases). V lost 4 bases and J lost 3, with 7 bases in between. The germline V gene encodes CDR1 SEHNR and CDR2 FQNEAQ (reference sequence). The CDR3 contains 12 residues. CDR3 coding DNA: TGTGCCAGCAGCTCCGGGAACTACGAGCAGTACTTC. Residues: CASSSGNYEQYF.

The CDR3 DNA reads TGCGCCAGCAGCCAAGAGACAGGGATTTTGGGAGGCTACACCTTC. It encodes CASSQETGILGGYTF. V gene TRBV4-1 combines with J gene TRBJ1-2; 7 bases agree with TRBD1. V dropped 0 bases and J dropped 8; count of bases not matched to a gene: 9. This CDR3 region has 15 residues. Looked up from germline, CDR1 is MGHRA and CDR2 is YSYEKL.

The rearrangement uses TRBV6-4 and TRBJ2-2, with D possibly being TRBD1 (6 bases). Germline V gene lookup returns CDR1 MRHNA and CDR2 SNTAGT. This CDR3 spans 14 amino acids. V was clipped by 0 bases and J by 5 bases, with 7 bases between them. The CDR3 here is CASSDSTGTGELFF. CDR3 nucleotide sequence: TGTGCCAGCAGTGACTCGACAGGAACCGGGGAGCTGTTTTTT.

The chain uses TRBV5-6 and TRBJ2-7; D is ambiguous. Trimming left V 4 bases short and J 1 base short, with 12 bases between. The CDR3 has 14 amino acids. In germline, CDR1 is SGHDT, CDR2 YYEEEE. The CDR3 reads CASSPRTASYEQYF. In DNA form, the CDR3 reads TGTGCCAGCAGCCCGAGGACGGCTTCCTACGAGCAGTACTTC. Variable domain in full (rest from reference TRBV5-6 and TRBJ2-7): DAGVTQSPTHLIKTRGQQVTLRCSPKSGHDTVSWYQQALGQGPQFIFQYYEEEERQRGNFPDRFSGHQFPNYSSELNVNALLLGDSALYLCASSPRTASYEQYFGPGTRLTVT.

CDR3 DNA: TGTGCCAGCAGTAGGGGGGAGCAGTACTTC. Its protein product is CASSRGEQYF. The chain joins TRBV2 to TRBJ2-7; tentative D call: TRBD1 (6 bases). The CDR3 length is 10 residues. CDR1 and CDR2 from the germline V gene are SNHLY and FYNNEI. With 5 bases removed from V and 7 bases from J, the gap between germline ends came to 6 bases.

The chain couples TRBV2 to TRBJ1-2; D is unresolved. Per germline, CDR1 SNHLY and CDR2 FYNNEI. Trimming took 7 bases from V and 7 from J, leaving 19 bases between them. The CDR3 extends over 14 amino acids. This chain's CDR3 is CASILPGVIGGYTF. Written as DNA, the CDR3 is TGTGCCAGCATCCTACCCGGGGTGATAGGTGGCTACACCTTC.